Described below is a single TCR beta chain sequence and its context. Clones were read by immunoSEQ multiplex PCR, and TCRdb kept only the in-frame ones, dropping some. In the table there are hundreds of thousands of clones, nearly 90% of which are singletons. This sample is drawn from a study of blood T cell repertoires in COVID-19. Whole-study context: Sources were T cells, B-cell-depleted T cells, or PBMCs; the material itself was cDNA or gDNA.

The CDR3 consists of 16 residues. The ends lost 10 bases at V and 0 bases at J; junction bases unmatched: 12. Germline lookup yields CDR1 SEHNR and CDR2 FQNEAQ (reference sequence). The chain has TRBV7-9 and TRBJ2-3; 8 bases match TRBD2. Sequencing input: PBMCs or T cells enriched from blood (not recorded which). This clonotype was sampled from a woman under 30 with acute COVID-19. CDR3 protein: CATRQRLANSTDTQYF. The CDR3 nucleotides read TGTGCCACTCGGCAGAGACTAGCGAACAGCACAGATACGCAGTATTTT. The full variable domain, its missing parts supplied by reference TRBV7-9 and TRBJ2-3, is DTGVSQNPRHKITKRGQNVTFRCDPISEHNRLYWYRQTLGQGPEFLTYFQNEAQLEKSRLLSDRFSAERPKGSFSTLEIQRTEQGDSAMYLCATRQRLANSTDTQYFGPGTRLTVL.